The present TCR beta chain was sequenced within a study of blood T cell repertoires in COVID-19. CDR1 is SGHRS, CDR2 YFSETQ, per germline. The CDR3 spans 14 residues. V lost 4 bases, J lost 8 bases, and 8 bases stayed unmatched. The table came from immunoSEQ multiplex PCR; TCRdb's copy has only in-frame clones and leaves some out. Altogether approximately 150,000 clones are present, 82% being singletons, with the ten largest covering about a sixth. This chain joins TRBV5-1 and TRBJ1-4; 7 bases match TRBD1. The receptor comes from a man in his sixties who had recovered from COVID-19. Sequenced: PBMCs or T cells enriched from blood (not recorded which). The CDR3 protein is CASSDRQGGEKLFF. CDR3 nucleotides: TGCGCCAGCAGCGACCGACAGGGAGGAGAAAAACTGTTTTTT.